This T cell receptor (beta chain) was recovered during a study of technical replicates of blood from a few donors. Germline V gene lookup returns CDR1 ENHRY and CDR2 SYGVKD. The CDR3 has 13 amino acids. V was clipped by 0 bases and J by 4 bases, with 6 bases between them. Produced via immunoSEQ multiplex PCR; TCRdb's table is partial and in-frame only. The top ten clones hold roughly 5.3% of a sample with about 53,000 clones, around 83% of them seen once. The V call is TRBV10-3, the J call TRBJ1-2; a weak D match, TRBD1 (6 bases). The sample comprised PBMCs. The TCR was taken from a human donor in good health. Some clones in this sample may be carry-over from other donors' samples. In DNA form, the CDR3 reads TGTGCCATCAGTGAGTCCAGGGGCTATGGCTACACCTTC. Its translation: CAISESRGYGYTF.